The 21 T cell receptor beta chains presented below share a single source sample, sequenced in a study of shared clonotypes between healthy human individuals. TCRdb's table, derived via immunoSEQ multiplex PCR, lists solely in-frame clones and lacks some. In the table there are millions of clones, 80% to 95% of which are singletons. The sample consisted of naive CD4+ T cells from PBMCs. Subset: CD45RA+ positively selected. The receptors were gathered from a man between 18 and 35 years old in good health. Some clones in this sample may be carry-over from other donors' samples.

The rearrangement links TRBV6-5 to TRBJ2-2; no firm D call. The CDR3 has 12 amino acids. Trimming took off 2 bases at V and 6 bases at J, with 4 bases between the two ends. CDR1 is MNHEY, CDR2 SVGAGI, per germline. CDR3 loop: CASSYPPGELFF. The CDR3 DNA sequence: TGTGCCAGCAGTTACCCCCCCGGGGAGCTGTTTTTT.

This clone was counted a single time. The V gene is TRBV6-5, the J gene TRBJ1-2; 11 nucleotides agree with TRBD1. Germline lookup yields CDR1 MNHEY and CDR2 SVGAGI. CDR3 length: 15 amino acids. With 1 base clipped from V and 7 bases from J, the junction kept 5 bases outside the gene matches. The chain's CDR3 is CASSYWTGGASGYTF. The CDR3, as DNA: TGTGCCAGCAGTTACTGGACAGGGGGCGCCTCTGGCTACACCTTC.

The V and J genes are TRBV28 and TRBJ2-2; perhaps D is TRBD1 or TRBD2 (5 bases each). Looked up from germline, CDR1 is MDHEN and CDR2 is SYDVKM. V gave up 8 bases and J gave up 4 bases, with 11 bases separating them. The CDR3 sequence is 13 residues long. The CDR3 region is CASRTRGTGELFF. The DNA of the CDR3 is TGTGCCAGCCGAACTAGGGGCACCGGGGAGCTGTTTTTT.

J is TRBJ2-7 and V is TRBV11-2; perhaps TRBD1 as D (5 bases). Germline-derived CDR1 and CDR2 are SGHAT and FQNNGV. The CDR3 is 13 amino acids. Trimming cost V 5 bases and J 6 bases, with 14 bases left between them. CDR3 in DNA: TGTGCCAGCAGCCGTACAGGTTTTGGCGAGCAGTACTTC. The encoded protein is CASSRTGFGEQYF.

V gene TRBV6-1 combines with J gene TRBJ1-2; 7 bases map to TRBD1. Germline V CDR1 and CDR2: MNHNS, SASEGT. This CDR3 spans 13 amino acids. Trimming at V came to 4 bases and at J to 8 bases, leaving 7 bases not matched to a gene. The CDR3 region has the DNA TGTGCCAGCAGTGTAGACAGGGAGGTCGGCTACACCTTC. Translation gives CASSVDREVGYTF.

CDR3 residues: CASRETRISNEQYF. In DNA, the CDR3 is TGTGCCAGCAGGGAGACTAGAATTTCCAACGAGCAGTACTTC. The chain couples TRBV2 to TRBJ2-7; perhaps TRBD2 as D (6 bases). Looked up from germline, CDR1 is SNHLY and CDR2 is FYNNEI. Trimming cost V 6 bases and J 5 bases, with 17 bases left between them. The CDR3 loop spans 14 amino acids.

This chain links TRBV21-1 with TRBJ1-4; the DNA was not compared with TRBD1, the D call given in the table. TRBV21-1 has pseudogene status. The CDR3 extends over 15 amino acids. The CDR3 sequence is CASIPTGTGVEKLFF. The CDR3 region has the DNA TGTGCCAGCATCCCCACCGGGACAGGGGTCGAAAAACTGTTTTTT.

The chain employs TRBV5-4 and TRBJ2-5; D ambiguous. Trimming stripped 3 bases from V and 4 bases from J, with 16 bases between. Germline V gene lookup returns CDR1 SGHNT and CDR2 YYREEE (reference sequence). The CDR3 loop spans 15 amino acids. The DNA for the CDR3 is TGTGCCAGCAGCTCCCGGGTCCAGCGTGGAGAGACCCAGTACTTC. It specifies CASSSRVQRGETQYF.

CDR3: CASSSGTRRMNTEAFF. The CDR3 bases are TGTGCCAGCAGTTCCGGGACACGGAGGATGAACACTGAAGCTTTCTTT. This rearrangement joins TRBV28 to TRBJ1-1, with D perhaps matching TRBD1 (6 bases). The CDR3 has 16 amino acids. Germline lookup yields CDR1 MDHEN and CDR2 SYDVKM. V gave up 4 bases and J gave up 0 bases, with 15 bases separating them.

This chain uses TRBV28 with TRBJ1-2, with D perhaps matching TRBD1 (6 bases). V lost 2 bases and J 4 bases, leaving 20 bases between the germline ends. This CDR3 is 17 amino acids long. Germline CDR1 and CDR2: MDHEN and SYDVKM. CDR3 region: CASSLGPPGVDGYGYTF. CDR3 coding DNA: TGTGCCAGCAGTTTAGGGCCCCCAGGGGTAGACGGCTATGGCTACACCTTC.

The rearrangement uses TRBV5-1 and TRBJ2-7; no reliable D call. The CDR3 covers 15 residues. V was shortened by 4 bases and J by 6 bases, with 20 bases between the two germline ends. Germline V gives CDR1 SGHRS, CDR2 YFSETQ. CDR3 DNA: TGCGCCAGCAGCGGCCCCTTTCTTGACAAGGCCGAGCAGTACTTC. Residues: CASSGPFLDKAEQYF. The variable domain in full, completed from reference TRBV5-1 and TRBJ2-7, reads KAGVTQTPRYLIKTRGQQVTLSCSPISGHRSVSWYQQTPGQGLQFLFEYFSETQRNKGNFPGRFSGRQFSNSRSEMNVSTLELGDSALYLCASSGPFLDKAEQYFGPGTRLTVT.

V gene TRBV25-1 combines with J gene TRBJ1-1; tentatively, D is TRBD1 (6 bases). The V end was cut by 3 bases, the J end by 11 bases, with 16 bases between. The CDR3 contains 13 residues. Germline lookup yields CDR1 MGHDK and CDR2 SYGVNS. The CDR3, as DNA: TGTGCCAGCAGTGACCTGGGGGGGGGCCACGCTTTCTTT. This encodes CASSDLGGGHAFF.

The gene calls are TRBV28 and TRBJ2-1; 7 bases are shared with TRBD1. Per the germline V gene, CDR1 is MDHEN and CDR2 is SYDVKM. The CDR3 runs to 17 residues. V was pared by 6 bases and J by 8 bases, with 19 bases of the junction left unmatched. CDR3 DNA: TGTGCCAGCAGGACCTTAGGGGGCGGAGGACCCCTCGATGAGCAGTTCTTC. The encoded protein is CASRTLGGGGPLDEQFF.

The V gene is TRBV6-1, the J gene TRBJ2-7, with D unclear. V dropped 8 bases and J dropped 2 bases, with 10 bases sitting between them. The CDR3 covers 12 residues. Germline CDR1 is MNHNS and CDR2 is SASEGT. The CDR3 DNA reads as TGTGCCAGCTCCCCACAGACCTACGAGCAGTACTTC. This encodes CASSPQTYEQYF.

This clone was detected once. This rearrangement joins TRBV19 to TRBJ2-3, with 7 bases identical to TRBD2. This CDR3 contains 16 residues. CDR1 is LNHDA, CDR2 SQIVND, per germline (reference sequence). V lost 9 bases to trimming and J lost 5 bases; unmatched junction nucleotides: 17. The CDR3 loop reads CASTYFGASGLDTQYF. The CDR3 nucleotides read TGTGCCAGCACTTACTTCGGGGCTAGCGGATTAGATACGCAGTATTTT.

V gene TRBV19 combines with J gene TRBJ2-1; 11 bases map to TRBD2. From germline, CDR1 is LNHDA and CDR2 SQIVND (reference sequence). The CDR3 spans 18 residues. V trimming: 6 bases; J trimming: 0 bases; junction bases outside the gene matches: 10. The CDR3 loop is CASSLLLTSGSSYNEQFF. In DNA, the CDR3 is TGTGCCAGTAGCCTTCTCCTTACTAGCGGGAGCTCCTACAATGAGCAGTTCTTC.

V and J are TRBV9 and TRBJ1-2; no clear D. V dropped 0 bases and J dropped 4 bases, with 10 bases sitting between them. CDR1 is SGDLS, CDR2 YYNGEE, per germline. This CDR3 comprises 14 residues. Here the CDR3 DNA reads TGTGCCAGCAGCGTAGTCCCCCAGGTCTATGGCTACACCTTC. This codes for CASSVVPQVYGYTF.

J is TRBJ1-2 and V is TRBV28; TRBD1 aligns across 7 bases. CDR1 is MDHEN, CDR2 SYDVKM, per germline. CDR3 length equals 14 residues. V shed 5 bases, J shed 6 bases, and the junction held 9 bases outside the gene matches. The CDR3 loop reads CASSPPGGFNGYTF. The DNA for the CDR3 is TGTGCCAGCAGTCCCCCAGGGGGGTTTAATGGCTACACCTTC.

For the CDR3, the DNA is TGTGCCAGTAGTGCCCCCTCTGGAAACACCATATATTTT. This encodes CASSAPSGNTIYF. The genes are TRBV19 and TRBJ1-3; D remains ambiguous. Trimming pared 5 bases from V and 0 bases from J, leaving 5 bases between. The CDR3 extends over 13 amino acids. The germline CDR1 and CDR2 sequences are LNHDA and SQIVND (reference sequence). Variable domain in full (rest from reference TRBV19 and TRBJ1-3): DGGITQSPKYLFRKEGQNVTLSCEQNLNHDAMYWYRQDPGQGLRLIYYSQIVNDFQKGDIAEGYSVSREKKESFPLTVTSAQKNPTAFYLCASSAPSGNTIYFGEGSWLTVV.

The chain has TRBV7-3 and TRBJ2-3; 9 bases agree with TRBD2. Unmatched junction bases numbered 18, after V lost 5 bases and J lost 6 bases. Germline V gene sequence: CDR1 SGHTA, CDR2 FQGTGA. The CDR3 sequence is 18 residues long. In DNA, the CDR3 is TGTGCCAGCAGCCGACCGGGACGCGGGAGGGCCTTACCGGATACGCAGTATTTT. This codes for CASSRPGRGRALPDTQYF.

The rearrangement links TRBV6-5 to TRBJ1-1; D might be TRBD1 (6 bases). Germline-derived CDR1 and CDR2 are MNHEY and SVGAGI. Trimming took off 0 bases at V and 5 bases at J, with 13 bases between the two ends. CDR3 length equals 15 residues. The CDR3: CASSYSQGRGTEAFF. The CDR3 DNA reads as TGTGCCAGCAGTTACTCGCAGGGCAGGGGAACTGAAGCTTTCTTT.